These 30 T cell receptor beta chains came from one sample sequenced in a study of blood T cells in healthy people across ages. Then a second PCR, running roughly 6 to 12 cycles, was carried out with a sample-barcoded 5' primer and a J-beta primer mix. TCRdb re-called the 5' RACE reads with MiXCR, one entry per CDR3 protein. This sample carries 800,000 to 1,000,000 distinct CDR3 sequences, roughly 50% of them seen once, and the ten largest clones take around an eighth. Sequencing used blood. These receptors were collected from a man aged 25 to 40 in good health.

This clonotype was picked up a small number of times. The chain couples TRBV25-1 to TRBJ2-7; tentative D call: TRBD1 (6 bases). The CDR3 has 17 residues. Germline-derived CDR1 and CDR2 are MGHDK and SYGVNS. The V gene lost 3 bases and the J gene lost 0 bases, with 18 bases spanning the gap. CDR3 sequence (DNA): TGTGCCAGCAGTGATCCCCTCGACAGGCGAAGCTCCTACGAGCAGTACTTC. It yields the protein CASSDPLDRRSSYEQYF.

This CDR3 reads CASSSSAGVLYEQYF. CDR3 nucleotides: TGTGCCAGCAGTTCTTCCGCGGGGGTTCTCTACGAGCAGTACTTC. The chain employs TRBV28 and TRBJ2-7; 7 bases agree with TRBD2. J gave up 3 bases and V 4 bases, and 9 bases lay outside the gene matches. CDR1 is MDHEN and CDR2 is SYDVKM in the germline V gene. This CDR3 comprises 15 residues.

This clonotype was recorded at least ten times. CDR3 sequence reads: CASSDAGFTGELFF. CDR3 coding DNA: TGTGCCAGCAGTGACGCAGGGTTCACCGGGGAGCTGTTTTTT. This sequence joins TRBV25-1 and TRBJ2-2; tentative D call: TRBD1 (5 bases). V was clipped by 3 bases and J by 4 bases, with 9 bases between them. The germline gives CDR1 MGHDK, CDR2 SYGVNS. CDR3 length: 14 residues.

As DNA, the CDR3 is TGTGCCAGCAGAAGCGGGGCGGTCGTCTACGAGCAGTACTTC. Amino acids: CASRSGAVVYEQYF. The chain recombines TRBV27 with TRBJ2-5, with 7 bases fitting TRBD2. The J call is in doubt because the DNA end fits TRBJ2-7 better. Germline CDR1 reads MNHEY; CDR2 reads SMNVEV (reference sequence). This CDR3 comprises 14 residues.

The rearrangement links TRBV20-1 to TRBJ1-2, with 8 bases lining up with TRBD1. Trimming at V came to 2 bases and at J to 4 bases, leaving 9 bases not matched to a gene. CDR3 size: 15 residues. CDR1 and CDR2 from the germline V gene are DFQATT and SNEGSKA (reference sequence). The CDR3: CSARPSGQDTYGYTF. As DNA, the CDR3 is TGCAGTGCTAGACCTTCGGGACAGGATACCTATGGCTACACCTTC.

Note on this clonotype: The junction shows a germline mismatch at one end, possibly a read error. The gene calls are TRBV4-1 and TRBJ2-3; 7 bases match TRBD1. From germline, CDR1 is MGHRA and CDR2 YSYEKL. The CDR3 contains 15 residues. CDR3 DNA sequence: TGCGCCAGCTGCCAAGTGAGACAGGGTGTAGATACGCAGTATTTT. Its protein is CASCQVRQGVDTQYF.

This clonotype was counted a few times. The chain links TRBV7-2 to TRBJ2-3; D is unclear. The ends were cut back, 0 bases at V and 6 bases at J, with 10 bases in the middle. The CDR3 runs to 14 residues. The germline CDR1 and CDR2 sequences are SGHTA and FQGNSA. The CDR3 DNA reads as TGTGCCAGCAGCTTAGCTCAGGATAGCGATACGCAGTATTTT. Translation gives CASSLAQDSDTQYF. The full variable domain, its missing parts supplied by reference TRBV7-2 and TRBJ2-3, is GAGVSQSPSNKVTEKGKDVELRCDPISGHTALYWYRQSLGQGLEFLIYFQGNSAPDKSGLPSDRFSAERTGGSVSTLTIQRTQQEDSAVYLCASSLAQDSDTQYFGPGTRLTVL.

The chain is built from TRBV20-1 and TRBJ2-7, with TRBD2 identical over 10 bases. TRBJ2-5 matches the DNA end more closely, so the J call is doubtful. The germline V gene encodes CDR1 DFQATT and CDR2 SNEGSKA (reference sequence). The CDR3 has 15 residues. The CDR3 reads CSAALAGGVGETQYF. CDR3 sequence (DNA): TGCAGTGCTGCTTTAGCGGGGGGAGTCGGAGAGACCCAGTACTTC.

The chain couples TRBV10-3 to TRBJ2-3; 8 bases line up with TRBD2. CDR1 ENHRY and CDR2 SYGVKD come from the germline V gene. The CDR3 is 14 amino acids. J was trimmed by 5 bases and V by 3 bases; bases with no gene match: 4. CDR3 coding DNA: TGTGCCATCAGTGACGGGGGGGCAGGAGATACGCAGTATTTT. The encoded protein is CAISDGGAGDTQYF.

This chain joins TRBV27 and TRBJ2-4; TRBD2 matches 11 bases. The V gene end was trimmed by 6 bases and the J gene end by 0 bases; junction bases not matched to a gene: 10. The CDR3 is 18 residues long. Germline assignment: CDR1 MNHEY and CDR2 SMNVEV (reference sequence). CDR3 in amino acids: CASRPTSGIGLAKNIQYF. The CDR3, as DNA: TGTGCCAGCAGGCCGACTAGCGGGATTGGACTAGCCAAAAACATTCAGTACTTC.

The genes are TRBV11-1 and TRBJ1-6; D uncertain. CDR1 SGHAT and CDR2 FQDESV come from the germline V gene (reference sequence). The V gene lost 1 base and the J gene lost 7 bases, with 11 bases spanning the gap. The CDR3 extends over 15 amino acids. CDR3 amino acids: CASSLGQALNSPLHF. CDR3 sequence (DNA): TGTGCCAGCAGCTTAGGGCAGGCCCTGAATTCACCCCTCCACTTT.

The table lists this clonotype with a few counts. J is TRBJ2-3 and V is TRBV6-2 or TRBV6-3, with 8 positions matching TRBD2. There are 17 residues in the CDR3. CDR1 is MNHEY, CDR2 SVGEGT, per germline. V trimming: 0 bases; J trimming: 4 bases; junction bases outside the gene matches: 9. This CDR3 is CASSYSARGEVADTQYF. The CDR3 coding sequence is TGTGCCAGCAGTTACTCGGCGCGGGGGGAAGTGGCAGATACGCAGTATTTT.

This chain joins TRBV27 and TRBJ2-7; D unclear. This CDR3 is built from 14 residues. The germline gives CDR1 MNHEY, CDR2 SMNVEV (reference sequence). Trimming removed 3 bases from V and 0 bases from J, with 9 bases in between. CDR3 amino acids: CASSFRISSYEQYF. CDR3 bases: TGTGCCAGCAGTTTTCGGATTAGCTCCTACGAGCAGTACTTC.

This clonotype was seen many times. The chain has TRBV20-1 and TRBJ2-7; the D is unclear. This CDR3 region has 13 residues. The V end was cut by 4 bases, the J end by 5 bases, with 15 bases between. The germline gives CDR1 DFQATT, CDR2 SNEGSKA (reference sequence). CDR3 coding DNA: TGCAGTGCTACCCGAGCAGTTGGAGACGAGCAGTACTTC. Its protein is CSATRAVGDEQYF.

The rearrangement joins TRBV29-1 to TRBJ2-3; TRBD1 aligns across 10 bases. This CDR3 is 14 amino acids long. V dropped 6 bases and J dropped 2; count of bases not matched to a gene: 5. The germline V gene encodes CDR1 SQVTM and CDR2 ANQGSEA. CDR3 nucleotide sequence: TGCAGCGTCGCCGGGACAGGGGTCACAGATACGCAGTATTTT. As protein: CSVAGTGVTDTQYF.

This clonotype has just a few counts. The chain links TRBV27 to TRBJ2-7, with unresolved D. Matching the DNA end better, TRBJ2-5 makes the J call doubtful. This CDR3 comprises 12 residues. Germline CDR1 and CDR2: MNHEY and SMNVEV (reference sequence). CDR3 loop: CASSRPDGTQYF. CDR3 nucleotides: TGTGCCAGCAGTCGGCCTGACGGGACCCAGTACTTC.

The chain links TRBV7-2 to TRBJ1-1; unclear D gene. The CDR3 sequence is 14 residues long. The V end was cut by 5 bases, the J end by 6 bases, with 16 bases between. Looked up from germline, CDR1 is SGHTA and CDR2 is FQGNSA. The CDR3 spells CASSHGLKGAEAFF. In DNA, the CDR3 is TGTGCCAGCAGCCACGGACTTAAGGGCGCTGAAGCTTTCTTT. Full variable domain (outside the CDR3, taken from reference TRBV7-2 and TRBJ1-1): GAGVSQSPSNKVTEKGKDVELRCDPISGHTALYWYRQSLGQGLEFLIYFQGNSAPDKSGLPSDRFSAERTGGSVSTLTIQRTQQEDSAVYLCASSHGLKGAEAFFGQGTRLTVV.

This sequence joins TRBV5-1 and TRBJ1-2; D is perhaps TRBD1 (5 bases). CDR3 size: 14 residues. Germline-derived CDR1 and CDR2 are SGHRS and YFSETQ. The V gene lost 0 bases and the J gene lost 7 bases, with 13 bases spanning the gap. CDR3 amino acids: CASSLDPGRPGYTF. The CDR3 region has the DNA TGCGCCAGCAGCTTGGATCCAGGGAGGCCTGGCTACACCTTC.

This clonotype was seen repeatedly, ten times or more. The V and J genes are TRBV20-1 and TRBJ2-3, with 11 bases fitting TRBD1. CDR1 and CDR2 from the germline V gene are DFQATT and SNEGSKA (reference sequence). This CDR3 is 13 amino acids long. The V and J ends lost 6 bases and 4 bases, in that order; junction bases with no gene match: 3. The CDR3, as DNA: TGCAGTGCCCCGGGACAGGGGGCAGATACGCAGTATTTT. Translation: CSAPGQGADTQYF.

The V call is TRBV5-4, the J call TRBJ2-5; 8 nucleotides match TRBD2. The V gene end was trimmed by 6 bases and the J gene end by 6 bases; junction bases not matched to a gene: 19. The CDR3 covers 17 residues. Looked up from germline, CDR1 is SGHNT and CDR2 is YYREEE (reference sequence). The CDR3 nucleotides are TGTGCCAGCAACCTTGCCCGGGGGGGCTTAAGTAGCCAGACCCAGTACTTC. Translating it yields CASNLARGGLSSQTQYF.

V usage is TRBV9 and J usage is TRBJ2-3; 7 bases fit TRBD1. The CDR3 is 15 amino acids. Per germline, CDR1 SGDLS and CDR2 YYNGEE. J was trimmed by 4 bases and V by 3 bases; bases with no gene match: 8. The CDR3: CASSAPGTDPDTQYF. DNA for the CDR3: TGTGCCAGCAGCGCCCCTGGGACAGACCCAGATACGCAGTATTTT.

The J gene is TRBJ1-2, the V gene TRBV2; possibly TRBD1 for D (5 bases). V was pared by 7 bases and J by 8 bases, with 14 bases between. The CDR3 has 12 amino acids. CDR1 SNHLY and CDR2 FYNNEI come from the germline V gene. CDR3 amino acids: CASMTGVEGYTF. CDR3 bases: TGTGCCAGCATGACGGGGGTAGAGGGCTACACCTTC.

The sample holds a few counts of this clonotype. The chain recombines TRBV11-2 with TRBJ2-1, with a possible D match to TRBD1 (5 bases). Germline assignment: CDR1 SGHAT and CDR2 FQNNGV. The CDR3 is 15 residues long. Trimming pared 2 bases from V and 2 bases from J, leaving 10 bases between. CDR3 DNA: TGTGCCAGCAGCTTACAGGGTGCGCCCTACAATGAGCAGTTCTTC. It translates to CASSLQGAPYNEQFF.

The table lists this clonotype with a few counts. The rearrangement uses TRBV5-1 and TRBJ2-7, with D maybe TRBD1 (5 bases). CDR3 length: 15 amino acids. The germline V gene encodes CDR1 SGHRS and CDR2 YFSETQ. V was pared by 4 bases and J by 0 bases, with 14 bases between. The DNA of the CDR3 is TGCGCCAGCAGCGACGTAACAGGCAACTCCTACGAGCAGTACTTC. Its protein is CASSDVTGNSYEQYF. Filled out from reference TRBV5-1 and TRBJ2-7, the complete variable domain reads KAGVTQTPRYLIKTRGQQVTLSCSPISGHRSVSWYQQTPGQGLQFLFEYFSETQRNKGNFPGRFSGRQFSNSRSEMNVSTLELGDSALYLCASSDVTGNSYEQYFGPGTRLTVT.

This clonotype was seen a handful of times. Compared with germline, one end of the junction differs, possibly owing to a read error. The chain carries TRBV7-2 and TRBJ1-1; D is perhaps TRBD1 (6 bases). The CDR3 runs 13 residues. Germline assignment: CDR1 SGHTA and CDR2 FQGNSA. This chain's CDR3 is CASSGQRNTEAFF. CDR3 in DNA: TGCGCCAGCAGCGGACAGAGGAACACTGAAGCTTTCTTT.

A word on this clonotype: This may come from a read error, since a much larger clone is one base off. The rearrangement joins TRBV20-1 to TRBJ2-1; 8 bases are a match to TRBD2. The last part of the DNA fits TRBJ2-7 better; the J call may be wrong. Germline CDR1 is DFQATT and CDR2 is SNEGSKA (reference sequence). This CDR3 is 15 amino acids long. The CDR3 here is CSASQRGFAYNEQYF. For the CDR3, the DNA is TGCAGTGCTAGTCAGCGGGGGTTCGCCTACAATGAGCAGTACTTC.

The chain joins TRBV5-1 to TRBJ2-1; 9 bases fit TRBD1. V dropped 4 bases and J dropped 6; count of bases not matched to a gene: 8. The CDR3 is 15 amino acids. Germline CDR1 reads SGHRS; CDR2 reads YFSETQ. The CDR3 region is CASSPRTGVRNEQFF. DNA of the CDR3: TGCGCCAGCAGCCCTCGGACAGGGGTACGCAATGAGCAGTTCTTC.

This clonotype was observed a handful of times. The genes are TRBV20-1 and TRBJ1-6; D may be TRBD1 (6 bases). The CDR3 runs to 13 residues. Trimming stripped 5 bases from V and 9 bases from J, with 14 bases between. In germline, CDR1 is DFQATT, CDR2 SNEGSKA (reference sequence). DNA for the CDR3: TGCAGTGCTCACCAGGGGTTTATTTCACCCCTCCACTTT. As protein: CSAHQGFISPLHF.

This clonotype was counted only a few times. V gene TRBV7-2 combines with J gene TRBJ2-1, with 7 bases identical to TRBD1. The CDR3 loop spans 13 amino acids. Germline V gives CDR1 SGHTA, CDR2 FQGNSA. Trimming cost V 4 bases and J 8 bases; bases outside gene matches: 5. CDR3 in amino acids: CASSSATGHEQFF. CDR3 DNA sequence: TGTGCCAGCAGCTCCGCGACAGGGCATGAGCAGTTCTTC.

In its sample, this clonotype was seen a few times. J is TRBJ2-1 and V is TRBV14; D might be TRBD2 (7 bases). This CDR3 spans 15 amino acids. Germline V gives CDR1 SGHDN, CDR2 FVKESK. Trimming shortened V by 0 bases and J by 7 bases, and 13 bases separated the two germline ends. This CDR3 reads CASSQDIGRGNEQFF. The CDR3 DNA follows: TGTGCCAGCAGCCAAGATATAGGGAGGGGGAATGAGCAGTTCTTC.